This T cell receptor (beta chain) was documented in a study of identical twins (dated by TCRdb to between 2015 and 2016). With respect to the entire study: To test whether fetal clonotypes persist, the study used deep sequencing on TCR alpha and beta repertoires from monozygotic twins, unrelated adults of various ages, and cord blood. To rule out contamination, the twin experiments were replicated at different times with different library preparation protocols.

A note on this clonotype: Its antigen is still unknown. No much larger clone exists at a distance of one base, and base qualities are not known.

A distance of 9 bases separates the germline ends of V and J, which lose 6 bases and 7 bases respectively. The CDR3 measures 11 amino acids from cysteine to phenylalanine. The read is trimmed to its CDR3 DNA, 33 bases read in frame from base 1. Library preparation used 5' RACE. This sample was sequenced with an Illumina HiSeq 2000. A universal primer binding site was introduced by template switching, and a unique molecular identifier was present in the final cDNA, enabling accurate counting of TCR cDNA molecules. Specific primers in the conserved constant-segment region were used to synthesize first-strand cDNA for the TCR alpha and beta chains. Each cDNA library was double barcoded, with a SMART-Mk sample barcode plus Illumina barcodes, to control for contamination. TruSeq adapter sequences and Illumina sample barcodes were added in two successive PCR steps. The TCR alpha and beta cDNA libraries were sequenced on the Illumina HiSeq platform using custom primers. On the study's bioinformatics: Raw reads were processed with MiGEC to extract unique molecular identifiers, and MiXCR was used to determine CDR3 positions. For each individual, recombination models were inferred using an EM algorithm with the repgenHMM and IGoR tools. The analysis of shared clonotypes was done with the tcR package in R, with sharing normalized by the product of cloneset sizes. Out-of-frame nonproductive sequences were analyzed to study raw recombination free of thymic and clonal selection effects. TCRdb passed the public sequencing reads through fastp at Q25 and MiXCR, retaining productive beta sequences. One record per CDR3 amino acid sequence lists the most common genes and DNA. TCRdb, not the original authors, processed these V and J calls. The sample table holds some 900,000 distinct CDR3 sequences, of which 9% to 15% were seen once. The top ten clonotypes cover 1.5% to 2% of the sample.

Only healthy Caucasian donors were included. The twin cohort comprised three pairs of female monozygotic twins, all aged roughly 18 to 30 years. Peripheral blood mononuclear cells were the source from which RNA for the TCR libraries was isolated. The full study reports these points: In monozygotic twins, out-of-frame TCR alpha sharing was systematically underestimated by recombination models, although the models agreed with sharing between unrelated individuals. Zero-insertion analyses could be partly confounded by invariant T cells such as MAIT and iNKT, though diverse VJ usage argued against such confounding for most clonotypes. The excess sharing between twins in beta out-of-frame sequences was weaker because fewer shared sequences reduced the signal-to-noise ratio. Abundant cord blood beta clonotypes carried fewer insertions; young adult naive repertoires showed a weaker similar trend, while memory repertoires showed none. Compared with coincidental sharing between unrelated individuals, out-of-frame TCR alpha sequences shared between twins had an excess of sequences with low generation probability. Because the same donors could not be followed over many years, the conclusions relied on cross-sectional statistical analysis.

These data are also associated with another study on yellow fever vaccine responses in identical twins. From the second report: The authors reported that the T cell response to vaccination in identical twins appeared partly convergent and partly personalized. Focusing on identical twins, the study followed the T cell clones that responded to the vaccine, and did so with precision.

This receptor was identified in a woman under 30 in good health. The chain links TRBV12-3 or TRBV12-4 with TRBJ1-2, with the D gene not confidently named. The specimen sequenced was PBMCs. The DNA is as follows: TGTGCCAGCAGCCATCGGGGTGGCTACACCTTC. Translated, it gives CASSHRGGYTF.